The source of this TCR beta chain is a study of blood T cell repertoires in COVID-19. Study-wide background: There were acute and convalescent COVID-19 samples, and they came from the United States, Italy and Spain. PBMCs, B-cell-depleted T cells, or T cells provided the cDNA or gDNA that made up the material.

This CDR3 has 18 residues. Germline V gene data show CDR1 as MNHNS and CDR2 as SASEGT. J was trimmed by 2 bases and V by 4 bases; bases with no gene match: 13. This clone has only one observation. TCRdb's table, derived via immunoSEQ multiplex PCR, lists solely in-frame clones and lacks some. In the table there are 140,000 to 150,000 clones, around 80% of which are singletons. What was sequenced was PBMCs or T cells enriched from blood (not recorded which). This sequence originates from a woman between 50 and 59 years old who had recovered from COVID-19. This chain connects TRBV6-1 to TRBJ1-5, with 8 bases fitting TRBD1. In DNA form, the CDR3 reads TGTGCCAGCAGTGGCCGAGGACAGGGAGTGTTTGGCAATCAGCCCCAGCATTTT. It encodes CASSGRGQGVFGNQPQHF.